This T cell receptor (beta chain) was recorded in a study of CD8+CD57+ T cells in acquired aplastic anemia. Findings and caveats of the study: Comparison of patients with controls identified approximately 28 shared CD8+ CDR3 sequences.

In this sample, this clonotype turned up a few times. Its antigen is currently unknown. An expansion of CD8+CD57+ cells by flow cytometry had been shown in patients chosen for sequencing. Profiling that covered TCR beta VDJ and CDR3 relied on genomic DNA as its template. TCRdb re-called the reads through MiXCR, storing one row per CDR3 protein. Of about half a million distinct CDR3 sequences in the sample, under 40% are singletons; the top ten hold less than 0.85%. V lost 0 bases and J lost 1, with 10 bases in between. The germline V gene encodes CDR1 SGDLS and CDR2 YYNGEE. This CDR3 comprises 15 residues.

The sequencing input was sorted CD4+, CD8+, or CD8+CD57+ T cells (not recorded which) from PBMCs. The genes are TRBV9 and TRBJ1-1, with a weak D call TRBD1 (6 bases). This TCR was sampled from a human donor with aplastic anemia. Written as DNA, the CDR3 is TGTGCCAGCAGCGTAGAGGCCAGGGGGAACACTGAAGCTTTCTTT. Translation: CASSVEARGNTEAFF.